This T cell receptor (beta chain) was sequenced in a study of blood T cell repertoires in COVID-19. Study processing details: Using reference gene primer amplification, nucleated cell counts were estimated. Only in-frame clones appear in the TCRdb table, and some are missing; sequencing was by immunoSEQ multiplex PCR. The D gene and trimming were derived from the DNA, and the V and J assignments and clone size from that table. Of 150,000 to 180,000 clones listed, around 80% are singletons. V lost 4 bases to trimming and J lost 5 bases, with 21 bases between them. CDR1 SGHRS and CDR2 YFSETQ come from the germline V gene. The CDR3 sequence is 16 residues long.

Sequencing was done on a sample of peripheral blood. The receptor was isolated from a woman aged 45-60 years with acute or convalescent COVID-19. V is TRBV5-1 and J is TRBJ1-1; D is undetermined. In DNA form, the CDR3 reads TGCGCCAGCAGCACCGGGATCTTTTTGTCTAGGACTGAAGCTTTCTTT. Translation: CASSTGIFLSRTEAFF.